This T cell receptor beta chain was retrieved from a study of human T cells and chemical hapten exposure (dated by TCRdb to about 2021). Background on the whole study: The libraries were sequenced as a pool, and the TCR yield per sample differed mostly because of small variations in library volumes within the pool. Peripheral blood TCR repertoire changes were tracked in vivo in alopecia patients during primary and secondary sensitization to the hapten diphenylcyclopropenone (DPC). For every blood RNA sample, sequencing covered both the TCR alpha and TCR beta chains.

Points the paper makes about the study in general: DPC sensitization did not change how many TCRs were above 1 in 1000 frequency, and no evidence was found of alterations in global repertoire structure. Repeated subsampling changed both the strength of the expansion versus patch-test correlation and the threshold at which the correlation became significant.

Receptor amplification or capture employed 5' RACE. Sequenced on an Illumina MiSeq. Library preparation attached unique molecular identifiers to individual cDNA molecules for quantitative, reproducible TCR counting. In the paper's pipeline: A median of about 87,000 TCRs per sample was observed, with a range of about 20,000 to 750,000. The Decombinator software suite was used to annotate V, J and CDR3 in the TCR reads. For the PS versus PT1 abundance plots, all samples were subsampled to the same number of TCRs (28,000). TCRs were defined as expanded if absent before sensitization and observed at least eight times at the 2-week time point. TCRdb trimmed the raw reads at Q25, called clones with MiXCR and kept productive beta chains. Entries are consolidated by CDR3 protein sequence, retaining the most common genes and DNA. TCRdb, rather than the study authors, made the V and J calls. This sample gives about 140,000 distinct CDR3 sequences in total; 3.5% to 5% of them show up just once. The ten biggest clones cover more than 1.2% of the sample.

This clonotype was picked up a small number of times. Its antigen is currently not known. Qualities for individual bases were not recorded, and no much larger clone is one base off. Total RNA was extracted from unfractionated whole blood collected in Tempus Blood RNA tubes. About 5 healthy volunteers served as TCR sequencing controls and were bled at day 0, 2 weeks and 6 weeks. From the germline V gene, CDR1 is SQVTM and CDR2 is ANQGSEA. The CDR3 contains 12 residues, cysteine and phenylalanine counted. Only the CDR3 DNA stays, 36 bases, in frame from base 1. V is reduced by 7 bases and J by 6 bases, leaving a spacing of 15 bases between them.

This receptor was obtained from a female donor in good health. In this chain, TRBV29-1 is recombined with TRBJ2-5; too little of a D gene remains to name it. The DNA sequence reads TGCAGCGCTAACATTGGTGGGAAGACCCAGTACTTC. This is translated as CSANIGGKTQYF.